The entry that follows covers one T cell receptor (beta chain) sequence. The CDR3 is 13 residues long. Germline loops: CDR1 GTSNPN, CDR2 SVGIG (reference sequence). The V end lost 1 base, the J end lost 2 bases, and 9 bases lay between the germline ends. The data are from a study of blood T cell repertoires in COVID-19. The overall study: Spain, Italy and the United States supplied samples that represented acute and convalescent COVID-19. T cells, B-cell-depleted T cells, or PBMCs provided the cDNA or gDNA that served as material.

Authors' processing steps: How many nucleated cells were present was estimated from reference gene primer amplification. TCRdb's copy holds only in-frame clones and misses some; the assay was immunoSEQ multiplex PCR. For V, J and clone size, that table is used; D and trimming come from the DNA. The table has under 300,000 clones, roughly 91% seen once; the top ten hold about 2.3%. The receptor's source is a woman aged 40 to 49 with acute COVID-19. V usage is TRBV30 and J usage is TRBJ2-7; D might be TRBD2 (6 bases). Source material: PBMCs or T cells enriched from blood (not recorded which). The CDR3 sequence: CAWSGGGTYEQYF. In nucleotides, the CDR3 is TGTGCCTGGAGTGGCGGCGGGACCTACGAGCAGTACTTC.